This is a list of T cell receptor beta chains from one sample in a study of regulatory T cells in long-lasting Graves disease. From the multiplex PCR reads, TCRdb called clonotypes with MiXCR, one entry per CDR3 protein. This table has a few hundred thousand distinct CDR3 sequences, around 22% appearing once. Material: peripheral blood mononuclear cells (PBMCs), obtained when the disease was refractory, from a patient treated with antithyroid drugs. All receptors come from a female donor with Graves disease. CDR3s include the opening cysteine and the closing phenylalanine or tryptophan. The D gene is left open where the match is weak. A clone size is listed for some rows: how often the clone was seen (once, few, many), or a class if it is expanded.

V gene	D gene	clone size	J gene	CDR3 DNA	CDR3 protein
TRBV29-1	NA	NA	TRBJ2-5	TGCAGCGTTGATTTAGGGGGGTTTGGAGAGACCCAGTACTTC	CSVDLGGFGETQYF
TRBV20-1	TRBD1	few	TRBJ1-5	TGCAGTGCTAGCACGGGACAGGGTAATCAGCCCCAGCATTTT	CSASTGQGNQPQHF
TRBV27	TRBD1	NA	TRBJ1-6	TGTGCCAGCAGTTTAGAATTTAGGGACAGCCACAATTCACCCCTCCACTTT	CASSLEFRDSHNSPLHF
TRBV5-5	NA	NA	TRBJ2-6	TGTGCCAGCAGCTTTCTACAGGGCTCTGGGGCCAACGTCCTGACTTTC	CASSFLQGSGANVLTF
TRBV7-2	NA	few	TRBJ1-1	TGTGCCAGCAGCGCTACCGGGGTACAGTTGGTCCGGTGGACTGAAGCTTTCTTT	CASSATGVQLVRWTEAFF
TRBV6-1	NA	NA	TRBJ1-6	TGTGCCAGCAGTGACAATTTTAGCGGCTCACCCCTCCACTTT	CASSDNFSGSPLHF
TRBV3-2	NA	NA	TRBJ2-5	TGTGTCAGCTGTTTAATAAGGGACAGCCAAGAGACCCAGTACTTC	CVSCLIRDSQETQYF
TRBV19	TRBD1	few	TRBJ1-2	TGTGCCAGTAGTACCCGGCCGGGACAGGCTAACTATGGCTACACCTTC	CASSTRPGQANYGYTF
TRBV29-1	NA	NA	TRBJ2-2	TGCAGCGTTGACAGAGCGAACACCGGGGAGCTGTCTTTT	CSVDRANTGELSF
TRBV27	TRBD2	NA	TRBJ2-1	TGTGCCAGCAGTTTCCAGGGACTAGGGGAGAACAATGAGCAGTTCTTC	CASSFQGLGENNEQFF